This paragraph covers one TCR beta chain sequence. Its antigen is unidentified. Time point meaning: newly diagnosed GD, antithyroid drugs for less than 3 months. From PBMCs, RNA was extracted and then used to make the TCR library. By American Thyroid Association guidelines, Graves' disease was diagnosed in the cohort. Assembly of TCR beta libraries relied on iRepertoire HTBI primers together with Arm-PCR of CDR3 regions. In TCRdb, the multiplex PCR reads were re-called with MiXCR into one record per CDR3 protein. The sample records fewer than 650,000 distinct CDR3 sequences, roughly 15% being singletons. These data come from a study of regulatory T cells in long-lasting Graves disease. General study findings and limits: Preferential use of TRBV28, TRBJ1-2 and TRBJ2-5 was seen in persistent disease.

CDR3 length: 13 amino acids. CDR1 and CDR2 from the germline V gene are SQVTM and ANQGSEA. Trimming took off 6 bases at V and 6 bases at J, with 18 bases between the two ends. The same data also went into a second study, on T cells in Graves' hyperthyroidism and ophthalmopathy. That investigation notes: HTBI primers drove first-round RT-PCR of the TCR CDR3. The model forecast ophthalmopathy, anticipating it by a median around 6.4 months before onset.

The chain combines TRBV29-1 with TRBJ2-7; D remains unclear. This specimen was peripheral blood mononuclear cells (PBMCs), taken at new diagnosis, from a patient treated with antithyroid drugs. This receptor was obtained from a woman in her twenties or thirties with Graves disease. The DNA of the CDR3 is TGCAGCGTCGAGCGTTGGAAGAATCGCGAGCAGTACTTC. Protein product: CSVERWKNREQYF.